The 22 T cell receptor beta chains below were found in one sample sequenced in a study of T cells in Graves' hyperthyroidism and ophthalmopathy. Amplification of TCR beta CDR3 regions used RNA as the template. In the first-round RT-PCR of the TCR CDR3, the HTBI primer set was used. TCRdb re-called the multiplex PCR reads through MiXCR, storing one row per CDR3 protein. Found here are about 500,000 distinct CDR3 sequences, 13% to 15% of them singletons; the top ten hold less than 20%. Sequencing used blood. Receptor source: a young woman with Graves' hyperthyroidism.

This clonotype was picked up many times. The CDR3 DNA sequence: TGTGCCAGCATCCAGGGCGGGAGCTCGGATGAGCAGTTCTTC. Translation: CASIQGGSSDEQFF. This sequence joins TRBV6-2 or TRBV6-3 and TRBJ2-1, with 7 positions matching TRBD2. The CDR3 consists of 14 residues. Trimming at V came to 7 bases and at J to 8 bases, leaving 11 bases not matched to a gene. CDR1 and CDR2 from the germline V gene are MNHEY and SVGEGT.

This clonotype occurred many times. The chain links TRBV20-1 to TRBJ2-3, with 9 bases fitting TRBD2. Germline V gene sequence: CDR1 DFQATT, CDR2 SNEGSKA (reference sequence). With V trimmed by 5 bases and J by 2 bases, 5 bases remained unmatched. This CDR3 has 14 residues. As DNA, the CDR3 is TGCAGTGCTTCCCTAGCGGGGTACACAGATACGCAGTATTTT. Translation gives CSASLAGYTDTQYF.

V and J are TRBV6-1 and TRBJ1-1, with a possible D match to TRBD1 (5 bases). This CDR3 is built from 15 residues. V was trimmed by 5 bases and J by 2 bases, leaving 15 bases between them. CDR1 is MNHNS and CDR2 is SASEGT in the germline V gene. The CDR3: CASSPRRGGNTEAFF. Here the CDR3 DNA reads TGTGCCAGCAGTCCGAGGAGGGGAGGAAACACTGAAGCTTTCTTT.

Many counts were recorded for this clonotype. The chain links TRBV27 to TRBJ1-2, with 8 bases aligning to TRBD1. The CDR3 covers 15 residues. With 5 bases clipped from V and 1 base from J, the junction kept 6 bases outside the gene matches. Germline lookup yields CDR1 MNHEY and CDR2 SMNVEV (reference sequence). CDR3 loop: CASSPGTGHNYGYTF. The CDR3 coding sequence is TGTGCCAGCAGTCCGGGGACAGGCCATAACTATGGCTACACCTTC.

A remark on this clonotype: With a much larger clone just one base away, this may be a read error. This chain links TRBV27 with TRBJ2-2; a weak D match, TRBD2 (6 bases). There are 12 residues in the CDR3. Germline CDR1 MNHEY, CDR2 SMNVEV (reference sequence). CDR3 in amino acids: CASSLQTGGLFF. CDR3 bases: TGTGCCAGCAGTCTACAAACCGGGGGGCTGTTTTTT.

This clonotype occurred many times. J is TRBJ2-7 and V is TRBV3-1, with TRBD2 identical over 9 bases. This CDR3 is 15 amino acids long. V shed 3 bases, J shed 4 bases, and the junction held 7 bases outside the gene matches. Germline V gene lookup returns CDR1 LGHDT and CDR2 YNNKEL (reference sequence). CDR3 sequence: CASSHVTSGSYEQYF. CDR3 in DNA: TGTGCCAGCAGCCACGTTACTAGCGGGTCGTACGAGCAGTACTTC.

This clonotype was recorded many times. The J gene is TRBJ2-1, the V gene TRBV6-5; 8 nucleotides match TRBD1. With 2 bases clipped from V and 6 bases from J, the junction kept 9 bases outside the gene matches. The CDR3 is 16 amino acids. The V gene's germline CDR1 is MNHEY and CDR2 SVGAGI. The CDR3 DNA is TGTGCCAGCAGTTACGGTTTGGACAGGGTTGGCAATGAGCAGTTCTTC. Translated: CASSYGLDRVGNEQFF.

This chain connects TRBV12-3 or TRBV12-4 to TRBJ2-1; TRBD2 agrees at 7 bases. Unmatched junction bases numbered 3, after V lost 4 bases and J lost 3 bases. The CDR3 contains 14 residues. CDR3 sequence (DNA): TGTGCCAGCAGTTCCGGACTAGGCTACAATGAGCAGTTCTTC. It is translated as CASSSGLGYNEQFF.

The chain is built from TRBV7-9 and TRBJ1-1; no reliable D call. Germline loops: CDR1 SEHNR, CDR2 FQNEAQ (reference sequence). V was clipped by 6 bases and J by 7 bases, with 9 bases between them. This CDR3 has 11 amino acids. The CDR3, as DNA: TGTGCCAGCAGATACGAAGGTGAAGCTTTCTTT. This sequence encodes CASRYEGEAFF.

With respect to this clonotype: This may be a read error: a much more frequent sequence differs by one nucleotide. The CDR3 nucleotides read TGTGCCAGCAGGGGACGGACCACTGAAGCTTTCTTT. Amino acids: CASRGRTTEAFF. J is TRBJ1-1 and V is TRBV28; tentatively, D is TRBD1 (5 bases). V shed 6 bases and J shed 4 bases, with 9 bases lying between them. The CDR3 has 12 residues. Germline CDR1 MDHEN, CDR2 SYDVKM.

This clonotype has ten or more counts. The rearrangement uses TRBV3-1 and TRBJ1-1; D gene uncertain. Germline assignment: CDR1 LGHDT and CDR2 YNNKEL (reference sequence). This CDR3 contains 15 residues. V lost 4 bases, J lost 4 bases, and 16 bases lay in between. CDR3 sequence reads: CASSPFGPAGTEAFF. DNA of the CDR3: TGTGCCAGCAGCCCATTTGGCCCGGCGGGCACTGAAGCTTTCTTT.

Ten or more counts support this clonotype. The chain couples TRBV7-9 to TRBJ1-1; 8 nucleotides align to TRBD1. The CDR3 length is 13 residues. V was clipped by 5 bases and J by 7 bases; unmatched bases: 6. CDR1 is SEHNR, CDR2 FQNEAQ, per germline (reference sequence). The CDR3 region is CASSTTGASEAFF. CDR3 sequence (DNA): TGTGCCAGCAGCACGACAGGGGCAAGTGAAGCTTTCTTT.

The rearrangement joins TRBV20-1 to TRBJ2-7; no clear D gene. The germline V gene encodes CDR1 DFQATT and CDR2 SNEGSKA (reference sequence). This CDR3 region has 12 residues. Trimming took off 5 bases at V and 3 bases at J, with 11 bases between the two ends. The CDR3 spells CSARRTNYEQYF. CDR3 nucleotide sequence: TGCAGTGCTCGGAGAACTAACTACGAGCAGTACTTC.

This clonotype was counted ten times or more. The rearrangement links TRBV12-3 or TRBV12-4 to TRBJ1-1; D remains unclear. Trimming removed 0 bases at V and 3 bases at J, with 8 bases between. The CDR3 has 14 residues. The CDR3 nucleotides read TGTGCCAGCAGTTTAGCAGGCGGGCACACTGAAGCTTTCTTT. Amino acids: CASSLAGGHTEAFF.

This clonotype was found many times. The chain links TRBV19 to TRBJ1-6; 8 bases agree with TRBD1. CDR3 length: 15 amino acids. The germline V gene encodes CDR1 LNHDA and CDR2 SQIVND (reference sequence). The junction had 4 bases not matched to a gene; V was cut back by 9 bases and J by 0 bases. The CDR3 DNA is TGTGCCAGCGGGACAGGTAGCTCCTATAATTCACCCCTCCACTTT. Translation: CASGTGSSYNSPLHF.

A remark on this clonotype: The germline gene is not matched at one end of the junction; a read error may be the cause. The chain is built from TRBV6-1 and TRBJ2-1, with TRBD2 matching 7 bases. Germline V gene lookup returns CDR1 MNHNS and CDR2 SASEGT. CDR3 length equals 18 residues. The CDR3 DNA sequence: TGTGCCAACAGTGAAGCACCAGAGAGCGGGGCCTCCTACAATGAGCAGTTCTTC. Translation gives CANSEAPESGASYNEQFF.

The table lists this clonotype with many counts. V and J are TRBV29-1 and TRBJ1-1; D remains unclear. Germline V gene data show CDR1 as SQVTM and CDR2 as ANQGSEA. V gave up 0 bases and J gave up 6 bases, with 8 bases separating them. This CDR3 has 12 residues. The CDR3 DNA reads as TGCAGCGTTGAAGAGGTTGCCGCTGAAGCTTTCTTT. Residues: CSVEEVAAEAFF.

This clonotype was detected many times. J is TRBJ1-6 and V is TRBV5-1; 7 bases fit TRBD1. V shed 1 base and J 7 bases; nucleotides not matched to a gene: 2. This CDR3 spans 14 amino acids. CDR1 is SGHRS, CDR2 YFSETQ, per germline. This chain's CDR3 is CASSLLTGNSPLHF. Written as DNA, the CDR3 is TGCGCCAGCAGCTTGTTGACAGGGAATTCACCCCTCCACTTT.

V usage is TRBV25-1 and J usage is TRBJ2-3, with D tentatively TRBD1 or TRBD2 (5 bases each). The CDR3 totals 14 residues. V lost 9 bases to trimming and J lost 2 bases, with 15 bases between them. Germline CDR1 MGHDK, CDR2 SYGVNS. This CDR3 is CASRGVLATDTQYF. The CDR3 DNA follows: TGTGCCAGTAGAGGGGTTCTTGCCACAGATACGCAGTATTTT.

This clonotype has at least ten counts. The CDR3 coding sequence is TGTGCCAGCAGTTCCTTGGGGGGGGCTGGAAACACCATATATTTT. This encodes CASSSLGGAGNTIYF. This sequence joins TRBV12-3 or TRBV12-4 and TRBJ1-3; possibly TRBD1 for D (5 bases). The CDR3 covers 15 residues. Trimming took 4 bases from V and 2 from J, leaving 12 bases between them.

There are many counts of this clonotype. The chain employs TRBV30 and TRBJ2-7; 11 nucleotides align to TRBD2. There are 14 residues in the CDR3. CDR1 GTSNPN and CDR2 SVGIG come from the germline V gene (reference sequence). The V and J ends lost 3 bases and 7 bases, in that order; junction bases with no gene match: 8. CDR3 loop: CAWRTGLADLEQYF. In DNA, the CDR3 is TGTGCCTGGAGGACGGGACTAGCGGATTTGGAGCAGTACTTC.

There are many counts of this clonotype. J is TRBJ2-2 and V is TRBV29-1; no clear D. CDR1 and CDR2 from the germline V gene are SQVTM and ANQGSEA. The CDR3 extends over 15 amino acids. Deletions cut 2 bases from V and 0 bases from J, with 10 bases between. The CDR3: CSVETTLSNTGELFF. As DNA, the CDR3 is TGCAGCGTTGAAACCACACTATCGAACACCGGGGAGCTGTTTTTT.